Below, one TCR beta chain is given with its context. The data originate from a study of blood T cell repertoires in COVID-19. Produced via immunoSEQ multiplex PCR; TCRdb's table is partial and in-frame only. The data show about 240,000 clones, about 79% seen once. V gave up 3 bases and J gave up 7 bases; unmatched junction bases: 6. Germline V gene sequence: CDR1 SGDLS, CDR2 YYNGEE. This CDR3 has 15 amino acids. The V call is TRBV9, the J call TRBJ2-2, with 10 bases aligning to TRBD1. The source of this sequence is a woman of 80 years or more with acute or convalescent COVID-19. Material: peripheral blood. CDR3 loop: CASSEFGQGDGELFF. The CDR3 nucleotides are TGTGCCAGCAGCGAGTTCGGACAGGGGGACGGGGAGCTGTTTTTT.